The next 12 T cell receptor beta chains were all read from a single sample in a study of immune characteristics of hereditary and idiopathic chronic pancreatitis. Method: immunoSEQ multiplex PCR; TCRdb's copy keeps in-frame clones and lacks some. The sample lists some 15,000 clones; 70% to 75% were seen once. Patients having total pancreatectomy with islet autotransplantation provided the chronic pancreatitis pancreas tissue. Material: pancreas tissue with hereditary chronic pancreatitis. All receptors come from a human donor with chronic pancreatitis.

This chain uses TRBV6-5 with TRBJ2-5; the match to TRBD2 covers 7 bases. Looked up from germline, CDR1 is MNHEY and CDR2 is SVGAGI. The CDR3 has 15 amino acids. V lost 1 base, J lost 4 bases, and 6 bases stayed unmatched. For the CDR3, the DNA is TGTGCCAGCAGTTACTTAGCGGGCTTTCTAGAGACCCAGTACTTC. The encoded protein is CASSYLAGFLETQYF.

This rearrangement joins TRBV28 to TRBJ2-7; 9 nucleotides align to TRBD1. V was pared by 6 bases and J by 0 bases, with 9 bases of the junction left unmatched. The CDR3 covers 16 residues. Per the germline V gene, CDR1 is MDHEN and CDR2 is SYDVKM. The CDR3: CASSTPGTGISYEQYF. The CDR3 DNA reads TGTGCCAGCAGCACCCCCGGGACAGGGATCTCCTACGAGCAGTACTTC.

The chain uses TRBV5-1 and TRBJ2-7; 10 bases map to TRBD2. V lost 5 bases to trimming and J lost 8 bases; unmatched junction nucleotides: 10. Germline loops: CDR1 SGHRS, CDR2 YFSETQ. The CDR3 totals 14 residues. DNA of the CDR3: TGCGCCAGCAGGAGGACTAGCGGCCCTGGGCAGCAGTACTTC. It encodes CASRRTSGPGQQYF.

The chain carries TRBV3-1 (or the pseudogene TRBV3-2) and TRBJ2-5; D remains ambiguous. V was shortened by 1 base and J by 5 bases, with 8 bases between the two germline ends. The CDR3 contains 13 residues. In germline, CDR1 is LGHDT, CDR2 YNNKEL (reference sequence). The chain's CDR3 is CASSQGVRETQYF. The CDR3 DNA sequence: TGTGCCAGCAGCCAAGGAGTCCGGGAGACCCAGTACTTC.

The chain carries TRBV5-4 and TRBJ1-5; 7 bases align to TRBD1. Germline V gene lookup returns CDR1 SGHNT and CDR2 YYREEE (reference sequence). The CDR3 has 14 amino acids. With V trimmed by 4 bases and J by 1 base, 2 bases remained unmatched. CDR3 sequence: CASSAGGSNQPQHF. CDR3 in DNA: TGTGCCAGCAGCGCAGGGGGGAGCAATCAGCCCCAGCATTTT.

This clone has only a few counts. This rearrangement joins TRBV6-4 to TRBJ2-1, with TRBD1 identical over 9 bases. Germline assignment: CDR1 MRHNA and CDR2 SNTAGT. This CDR3 has 12 amino acids. Unmatched junction bases numbered 3, after V lost 6 bases and J lost 9 bases. The CDR3 DNA reads TGTGCCAGCAGCGAGACAGGGGGTGAGCAGTTCTTC. Protein sequence: CASSETGGEQFF.

The V gene is TRBV6-5, the J gene TRBJ2-1, with 9 bases lining up with TRBD1. The germline gives CDR1 MNHEY, CDR2 SVGAGI. V lost 2 bases and J lost 5; bases outside the gene matches: 7. The CDR3 is 16 amino acids. The chain's CDR3 is CASSYVPGQGHNEQFF. CDR3 nucleotides: TGTGCCAGCAGTTACGTTCCCGGACAGGGGCACAATGAGCAGTTCTTC.

The J gene is TRBJ2-5, the V gene TRBV19, with TRBD2 matching 7 bases. Unmatched junction bases numbered 12, after V lost 5 bases and J lost 9 bases. Germline CDR1 reads LNHDA; CDR2 reads SQIVND (reference sequence). The CDR3 covers 14 residues. The chain's CDR3 is CASSFSDGAGAQYF. Written as DNA, the CDR3 is TGTGCCAGTAGTTTTTCGGACGGCGCGGGGGCCCAGTACTTC.

This chain joins TRBV6-1 and TRBJ2-1, with D perhaps matching TRBD2 (6 bases). In germline, CDR1 is MNHNS, CDR2 SASEGT. The CDR3 runs to 14 residues. V lost 7 bases, J lost 3 bases, and 13 bases lay in between. This CDR3 is CASILGGNYNEQFF. CDR3 nucleotide sequence: TGTGCCAGCATCCTGGGCGGGAACTACAATGAGCAGTTCTTC.

CDR3 bases: TGTGCCAGCAGGGGTGGTACGGGGGGCTATGGCTACACCTTC. Its translation: CASRGGTGGYGYTF. The chain recombines TRBV7-9 with TRBJ1-2, with D perhaps TRBD1 (5 bases). Between the trimmed V and J ends, which lost 6 bases and 4 bases, there was a span of 15 bases. Germline CDR1 and CDR2: SEHNR and FQNEAQ (reference sequence). CDR3 length: 14 amino acids.

This clone was counted only a few times. The chain combines TRBV28 with TRBJ2-5; 8 bases fit TRBD1. This CDR3 comprises 16 residues. The trim removed 2 bases at V and 5 bases at J, leaving 10 bases unmatched. The germline CDR1 and CDR2 sequences are MDHEN and SYDVKM. The CDR3 nucleotides read TGTGCCAGCAGTTTAACCTATCCAGGGGGCACCGAGACCCAGTACTTC. Translating gives CASSLTYPGGTETQYF.

The V gene is TRBV19, the J gene TRBJ2-2, with D possibly matching TRBD2 (5 bases). This CDR3 has 14 amino acids. Trimming cost V 6 bases and J 4 bases, with 12 bases left between them. The germline CDR1 and CDR2 sequences are LNHDA and SQIVND (reference sequence). CDR3: CASRGLGSTGELFF. Written as DNA, the CDR3 is TGTGCCAGTAGAGGGCTGGGGAGCACCGGGGAGCTGTTTTTT.